The subject of this entry is one TCR beta chain. In the authors' workflow: Estimation of nucleated cell counts relied on the amplification of reference gene primers. The repertoire was sequenced with immunoSEQ multiplex PCR; TCRdb's copy has only in-frame clones and lacks some. The V and J calls and clone size were taken over from that table, and D and trimming were inferred from the DNA. The data contain under 110,000 clones, 92% of them singletons. The source of the sample is a study of blood T cell repertoires in COVID-19. The CDR3 length is 16 residues. The V segment lost 1 base and the J segment 4 bases; nucleotides outside the gene matches: 6. Germline V gene lookup returns CDR1 MNHEY and CDR2 SVGAGI.

The sequence came from a man over 45 with active COVID-19. The specimen was peripheral blood. The genes are TRBV6-5 and TRBJ2-1; 8 bases line up with TRBD2. The CDR3 bases are TGTGCCAGCAGTTACTACTCCGGGACTAGTTACAATGAGCAGTTCTTC. This translates into CASSYYSGTSYNEQFF.